The 8 T cell receptor beta chains in this list originate from one sample, sequenced in a study of T cell clonality in common variable immunodeficiency. General study results and limits: Fewer deletions and N-nucleotide insertions were reportedly seen in common variable immunodeficiency TCR beta sequences.

Here immunoSEQ multiplex PCR was the method, and the copy in TCRdb shows in-frame clones only, minus some. This sample has some 11,000 clones, each found more than once. Their specific antigens are unknown. Sequencing was carried out using peripheral blood mononuclear cells. Every receptor here comes from a human donor with common variable immunodeficiency.

The sample holds a few counts of this clone. The read comes to an end 3 residues before the CDR3 does, leaving the germline J gene to fill in the end. V gene TRBV30 combines with J gene TRBJ2-1, with 15 nucleotides matching TRBD2. The length of the CDR3 is 15 residues. With 5 bases clipped from V and 4 bases from J, the junction kept 3 bases outside the gene matches. Per germline, CDR1 GTSNPN and CDR2 SVGIG (reference sequence). The DNA read from the CDR3 is TGTGCCTGGGGGACTAGCGGGAGGAGGTACAATGAG. Its translation is CAWGTSGRRYNE. The full CDR3 is CAWGTSGRRYNEQFF.

As for this clone: Read sequence stops 3 residues before the CDR3 end, and the germline J gene provides the missing end. V and J are TRBV20-1 and TRBJ1-5, with 11 bases matching TRBD1. Trimming took 6 bases from V and 7 from J; bases not matched to a gene: 8. The CDR3 is 14 amino acids. Germline CDR1 DFQATT, CDR2 SNEGSKA (reference sequence). The part of the CDR3 DNA that was read is TGCAGTGCCACTGGACAGGGGGCACGGCAGCCC. Protein: CSATGQGARQP. The entire CDR3 sequence reads CSATGQGARQPQHF.

In this sample, this clone turned up a few times. The read ends 3 residues shy of where the CDR3 ends; the end is completed using the germline J gene. This chain links TRBV7-2 with TRBJ2-5, with D unclear. CDR1 and CDR2 from the germline V gene are SGHTA and FQGNSA. The CDR3 is made up of 14 amino acids. Trimming cost V 5 bases and J 5 bases, with 15 bases left between them. CDR3 DNA (partial): TGTGCCAGCAGCCCCCGAAGGTCCGGGGAGACC. Its translation is CASSPRRSGET. The CDR3 in full is CASSPRRSGETQYF.

This clone occurred a few times. With the read ending 3 residues before the CDR3 end, the germline J gene is used to fill in that end. The chain combines TRBV5-1 with TRBJ1-1; TRBD1 agrees at 11 bases. The V gene's germline CDR1 is SGHRS and CDR2 YFSETQ. V shed 2 bases, J shed 4 bases, and the junction held 1 base outside the gene matches. The length of the CDR3 is 14 residues. The sequenced CDR3 bases are TGCGCCAGCAGCTTTGGGACAGGGGGCACTGAA. This codes for CASSFGTGGTE. The whole CDR3 reads CASSFGTGGTEAFF.

With regard to this clone: The read finishes 3 residues shy of the CDR3 end, and the germline J gene is used to complete it. J is TRBJ1-6 and V is TRBV19; tentative D call: TRBD1 (5 bases). With 6 bases removed from V and 2 bases from J, the gap between germline ends came to 8 bases. Germline CDR1 and CDR2: LNHDA and SQIVND (reference sequence). The CDR3 has 14 residues. CDR3: CASRGAAYNSPLHF. The DNA read from the CDR3 is TGTGCCAGTAGAGGGGCCGCCTATAATTCACCC.

This clone was observed a few times. The read falls 3 residues short of the CDR3 end, and the missing part is taken from the germline J gene. The J gene is TRBJ1-5, the V gene TRBV19, with TRBD1 matching 7 bases. Losses at the gene ends were 8 bases for V and 4 bases for J; bases not matched to a gene: 8. There are 14 residues in the CDR3. Germline V CDR1 and CDR2: LNHDA, SQIVND (reference sequence). The CDR3 DNA, read in part, is TGTGCCAGTGGCCCGCAGGGGGGAAATCAGCCC. Encoded protein: CASGPQGGNQP. The CDR3 in its entirety is CASGPQGGNQPQHF.

As regards this clone: Read data end 3 residues before the CDR3 end; the end is taken from the germline J gene. This chain uses TRBV5-1 with TRBJ2-7; 11 bases fit TRBD2. This CDR3 is built from 15 residues. The V gene end was trimmed by 4 bases and the J gene end by 2 bases; junction bases not matched to a gene: 5. Germline values: CDR1 SGHRS, CDR2 YFSETQ. The covered CDR3 bases are TGCGCCAGCAGCAGAACTAGCGGGGGACCCTACGAG. Encoded protein: CASSRTSGGPYE. The whole CDR3 sequence reads CASSRTSGGPYEQYF.

This clone ranks as medium-sized. With the read ending 3 residues before the CDR3 end, the germline J gene is used to fill in that end. J is TRBJ1-3 and V is TRBV28; D uncertain. CDR3 length: 11 residues. Germline CDR1 reads MDHEN; CDR2 reads SYDVKM. Between the trimmed V and J ends, which lost 5 bases and 7 bases, there was a span of 6 bases. The covered CDR3 bases are TGTGCCAGCAGTCCGGGGAACACC. Protein sequence: CASSPGNT. The full CDR3 protein reads CASSPGNTIYF. Full variable domain (outside the CDR3, taken from reference TRBV28 and TRBJ1-3): DVKVTQSSRYLVKRTGEKVFLECVQDMDHENMFWYRQDPGLGLRLIYFSYDVKMKEKGDIPEGYSVSREKKERFSLILESASTNQTSMYLCASSPGNTIYFGEGSWLTVV.